The clone carrying this TCR beta chain was observed once. Its antigen is as yet unknown. This sample stems from a study of shared clonotypes between healthy human individuals. Findings and caveats of the study: Owing to a small donor count, the genetic and exposure-history diversity represented was limited.

This table comes from immunoSEQ multiplex PCR, and its TCRdb copy is limited to in-frame clones, with some not included. The table records around 1.6 million clones, approximately 98% of them present only once. This CDR3 region has 14 residues. Germline V gives CDR1 MNHEY, CDR2 SVGAGI. The trim removed 6 bases at V and 3 bases at J, leaving 5 bases unmatched. This sequence was found in a man aged 25-40 years in good health. This chain links TRBV6-5 with TRBJ2-7, with 10 bases fitting TRBD1. Sequenced material: naive CD4+ T cells sorted from blood. Subset described: CD45RA+ positively selected. This chain's CDR3 is CASRRQGARYEQYF. The CDR3 DNA is TGTGCCAGCAGGAGACAGGGGGCCCGCTACGAGCAGTACTTC.